This T cell receptor beta chain comes out of a study of T-cell reconstitution after alpha-beta-depleted transplantation in children. Worth noting for this clonotype: Mismatch with germline at one junction end may stem from a read error.

Unique molecular identifiers tagged the TCRbeta library. TCRdb re-analysed the PCR reads in MiXCR, keeping a single row per CDR3 protein. The sample yields fewer than 550,000 distinct CDR3 sequences, roughly 15% seen once. This CDR3 comprises 15 residues. Germline lookup yields CDR1 MNHEY and CDR2 SMNVEV (reference sequence). The sample consisted of PBMCs, mostly from graft donor cells, taken 360 days after TCRalphabeta/CD19-depleted stem cell transplant. The rearrangement uses TRBV27 and TRBJ2-7; D is possibly TRBD1 (5 bases). The receptor's source is a boy under two years old who had a stem cell transplant for Wiskott-Aldrich syndrome, so the T cells may come from the graft donor. DNA for the CDR3: TGCGCCAGCAGTTTCCGTCAGGGTTTGGGCAACGAGCAGTACTTC. Translating it yields CASSFRQGLGNEQYF.